This TCR beta chain emerged from a study of blood T cell repertoires in COVID-19. Overall study context: The origin of the acute and convalescent COVID-19 samples was the United States, Italy and Spain. Sample material is recorded as cDNA or gDNA derived from T cells, B-cell-depleted T cells, or PBMCs.

CDR3 length: 11 residues. Trimming took off 5 bases at V and 5 bases at J, with 8 bases between the two ends. CDR1 is GTSNPN and CDR2 is SVGIG in the germline V gene (reference sequence). This clone was picked up one time. Authors' analysis steps: It was from reference gene primer amplification that nucleated cell counts were estimated. The table came from immunoSEQ multiplex PCR; TCRdb's copy has only in-frame clones and leaves some out. Clonal size and the V and J genes are those of that table, whereas D and trimming came from the DNA. The sample gives tens of thousands of clones, approximately 87% of which show up once; 1% to 1.5% is in the top ten.

The source is a woman in her sixties or seventies with acute or convalescent COVID-19. The chain is built from TRBV30 and TRBJ2-3; TRBD2 might be the D (5 bases). The sample taken for sequencing was peripheral blood. In nucleotides, the CDR3 is TGTGCCTGGTCGGCGGGAGATACGCAGTATTTT. It codes for CAWSAGDTQYF. Complete variable domain (other parts from reference TRBV30 and TRBJ2-3): SQTIHQWPATLVQPVGSPLSLECTVEGTSNPNLYWYRQAAGRGLQLLFYSVGIGQISSEVPQNLSASRPQDRQFILSSKKLLLSDSGFYLCAWSAGDTQYFGPGTRLTVL.